The 19 T cell receptor beta chains presented below share a single source sample, sequenced in a study of T cell responses to AZD1222 COVID-19 vaccine (dated by TCRdb to about 2021). Sample time point, as interpreted from the label and publication: about 28 days (+/-7) after the second vaccine dose. The library was prepared using the immunoSEQ multiplex PCR assay. This is the immuneACCESS table as TCRdb keeps it, with only in-frame sequences that have V and J called. A part of the clones is gone; compared with another copy, unresolved V genes explain less than half, and the rest is unexplained. For this sample the table gives tens of thousands of clones, of which around 89% were detected only once. The ten largest account for about 12% of the sample. The sequences come from peripheral blood, collected 28 days after the second AZD1222 dose. These receptors came from an adult who received the AZD1222 COVID-19 vaccine.

The V call is TRBV7-3, the J call TRBJ2-1; no firm D call. V lost 5 bases to trimming and J lost 9 bases, with 11 bases between them. Germline V gene data show CDR1 as SGHTA and CDR2 as FQGTGA. CDR3 length: 12 residues. The CDR3 sequence: CASSPSVGEQFF. The CDR3 DNA reads TGTGCCAGCAGCCCCTCCGTAGGTGAGCAGTTCTTC.

V usage is TRBV28 and J usage is TRBJ1-2, with D hard to call. CDR1 is MDHEN, CDR2 SYDVKM, per germline. V was shortened by 8 bases and J by 1 base, with 5 bases between the two germline ends. This CDR3 is 11 amino acids long. CDR3 coding DNA: TGTGCCAGCCGATTTAACTATGGCTACACCTTC. As protein: CASRFNYGYTF.

As DNA, the CDR3 is TGTGCCAGCTCACCTTCCATCCGGGCGAACACCGGGGAGCTGTTTTTT. Translating gives CASSPSIRANTGELFF. The chain uses TRBV18 and TRBJ2-2; D call uncertain. This CDR3 has 16 amino acids. CDR1 is KGHSH, CDR2 LQKENI, per germline. The V end was cut by 3 bases, the J end by 0 bases, with 11 bases between.

V gene TRBV2 combines with J gene TRBJ2-1; perhaps D is TRBD1 or TRBD2 (6 bases each). CDR3 length: 12 residues. From germline, CDR1 is SNHLY and CDR2 FYNNEI. CDR3 protein: CVGGQGRNEQFF. CDR3 DNA: TGTGTCGGGGGTCAGGGGAGGAATGAGCAGTTCTTC.

The chain carries TRBV5-4 and TRBJ2-5; 9 nucleotides agree with TRBD2. With V trimmed by 3 bases and J by 2 bases, 5 bases remained unmatched. CDR1 and CDR2 (germline): SGHNT, YYREEE (reference sequence). The CDR3 contains 15 residues. The CDR3: CASSSSGGPQETQYF. In DNA, the CDR3 is TGTGCCAGCAGCTCCAGCGGGGGGCCGCAAGAGACCCAGTACTTC.

This chain connects TRBV29-1 to TRBJ2-1; 10 bases match TRBD2. Trimming at V came to 8 bases and at J to 8 bases, leaving 9 bases not matched to a gene. This CDR3 comprises 13 residues. Germline lookup yields CDR1 SQVTM and CDR2 ANQGSEA. The CDR3 sequence: CSSGERGGHEQFF. CDR3 nucleotide sequence: TGCAGCTCAGGGGAGCGGGGGGGCCATGAGCAGTTCTTC.

V usage is TRBV19 and J usage is TRBJ1-5; no definite D call. V was trimmed by 5 bases and J by 0 bases, leaving 11 bases between them. Germline V gives CDR1 LNHDA, CDR2 SQIVND (reference sequence). The CDR3 has 15 amino acids. CDR3 sequence: CASSSGRSSNQPQHF. CDR3 DNA: TGTGCCAGTAGTTCGGGGAGGAGTAGCAATCAGCCCCAGCATTTT.

This sequence joins TRBV29-1 and TRBJ1-1, with a possible D match to TRBD1 (5 bases). This CDR3 has 15 residues. Germline CDR1 reads SQVTM; CDR2 reads ANQGSEA. Deletions cut 7 bases from V and 1 base from J, with 19 bases between. The CDR3 DNA is TGCAGCGGCCGTAAGGTTGGGGGAGGGAACACTGAAGCTTTCTTT. This gives the protein CSGRKVGGGNTEAFF.

The V call is TRBV6-5, the J call TRBJ2-6; 8 positions agree with TRBD1. Germline CDR1 MNHEY, CDR2 SVGAGI. This CDR3 comprises 16 residues. V was clipped by 2 bases and J by 4 bases; unmatched bases: 4. CDR3 amino acids: CASSYMDRAGANVLTF. CDR3 bases: TGTGCCAGCAGTTACATGGACAGGGCCGGGGCCAACGTCCTGACTTTC.

The chain combines TRBV28 with TRBJ2-7; possibly TRBD2 for D (5 bases). The CDR3 is 15 residues long. From germline, CDR1 is MDHEN and CDR2 SYDVKM. The V end was cut by 8 bases, the J end by 0 bases, with 17 bases between. The CDR3 DNA sequence: TGTGCCAGCCGGTCCGCGGGCGACACCTCCTACGAGCAGTACTTC. The encoded protein is CASRSAGDTSYEQYF.

The CDR3 nucleotides are TGTGCCAGTAGTATATCCCCTCGCGGAGGCAGGTACTCCTACGAGCAGTACTTC. Amino acid sequence: CASSISPRGGRYSYEQYF. The chain links TRBV19 to TRBJ2-7; tentative D call: TRBD2 (5 bases). Germline CDR1 reads LNHDA; CDR2 reads SQIVND (reference sequence). There are 18 residues in the CDR3. V shed 2 bases and J shed 0 bases, with 20 bases lying between them.

This clone was counted a single time. The genes are TRBV2 and TRBJ1-5; 9 bases agree with TRBD1. The CDR3 sequence is 13 residues long. J gave up 1 base and V 9 bases, and 1 base lay outside the gene matches. In germline, CDR1 is SNHLY, CDR2 FYNNEI. CDR3 protein: CARGQGSNQPQHF. The DNA for the CDR3 is TGTGCCAGAGGACAGGGGAGCAATCAGCCCCAGCATTTT.

V gene TRBV5-6 combines with J gene TRBJ1-4, with D perhaps TRBD1 (5 bases). Germline CDR1 and CDR2: SGHDT and YYEEEE. V was trimmed by 4 bases and J by 3 bases, leaving 16 bases between them. The CDR3 extends over 16 amino acids. The CDR3 DNA reads as TGTGCCAGCAGCAAGACCGGGGCAAGGGCTAATGAAAAACTGTTTTTT. This sequence encodes CASSKTGARANEKLFF.

This clone was counted a few times. The rearrangement joins TRBV6-2 or TRBV6-3 to TRBJ2-6; no firm D call. Per germline, CDR1 MNHEY and CDR2 SVGEGT. V lost 0 bases and J lost 3, with 0 bases in between. The CDR3 covers 13 residues. The chain's CDR3 is CASSYSGANVLTF. The CDR3, as DNA: TGTGCCAGCAGTTACTCTGGGGCCAACGTCCTGACTTTC.

The chain links TRBV5-1 to TRBJ1-1; weak D call: TRBD1 (6 bases). V lost 0 bases, J lost 1 base, and 7 bases lay in between. CDR3 length: 14 amino acids. The V gene's germline CDR1 is SGHRS and CDR2 YFSETQ. In DNA, the CDR3 is TGCGCCAGCAGCTTGGCGGGGGCGAACACTGAAGCTTTCTTT. This translates into CASSLAGANTEAFF.

The chain uses TRBV27 and TRBJ2-7, with 15 bases matching TRBD2. Germline V gene data show CDR1 as MNHEY and CDR2 as SMNVEV (reference sequence). V lost 4 bases to trimming and J lost 4 bases; unmatched junction nucleotides: 5. The CDR3 is made up of 16 amino acids. The CDR3 DNA reads TGTGCCAGCAGTTCCCCGGGACTAGCGGGAGGATACGAGCAGTACTTC. Translating gives CASSSPGLAGGYEQYF.

This clone was seen once. The chain joins TRBV3-1 (or the pseudogene TRBV3-2) to TRBJ1-3; D is undetermined. The CDR3 has 14 amino acids. The V end lost 1 base, the J end lost 4 bases, and 8 bases lay between the germline ends. The germline V gene has CDR1 LGHDT and CDR2 YNNKEL (reference sequence). The DNA of the CDR3 is TGTGCCAGCAGCCAAGGGCCCAGGGGAAACACCATATATTTT. This translates into CASSQGPRGNTIYF.

The V gene is TRBV10-1, the J gene TRBJ2-3; TRBD2 aligns across 13 bases. Trimming removed 2 bases from V and 3 bases from J; junction bases left unmatched: 8. The germline CDR1 and CDR2 sequences are WNHNN and SYGVQD (reference sequence). This CDR3 is built from 18 residues. The CDR3 spells CASSEPGTSGEGTDTQYF. The DNA for the CDR3 is TGCGCCAGCAGTGAGCCAGGGACTAGCGGGGAGGGTACAGATACGCAGTATTTT.

The chain has TRBV20-1 and TRBJ2-1, with D perhaps matching TRBD1 or TRBD2 (5 bases each). V was trimmed by 3 bases and J by 5 bases, leaving 14 bases between them. The CDR3 length is 14 residues. From germline, CDR1 is DFQATT and CDR2 SNEGSKA (reference sequence). CDR3 sequence reads: CSASRGTDHNEQFF. CDR3 nucleotides: TGCAGTGCTAGTCGTGGGACCGATCACAATGAGCAGTTCTTC.